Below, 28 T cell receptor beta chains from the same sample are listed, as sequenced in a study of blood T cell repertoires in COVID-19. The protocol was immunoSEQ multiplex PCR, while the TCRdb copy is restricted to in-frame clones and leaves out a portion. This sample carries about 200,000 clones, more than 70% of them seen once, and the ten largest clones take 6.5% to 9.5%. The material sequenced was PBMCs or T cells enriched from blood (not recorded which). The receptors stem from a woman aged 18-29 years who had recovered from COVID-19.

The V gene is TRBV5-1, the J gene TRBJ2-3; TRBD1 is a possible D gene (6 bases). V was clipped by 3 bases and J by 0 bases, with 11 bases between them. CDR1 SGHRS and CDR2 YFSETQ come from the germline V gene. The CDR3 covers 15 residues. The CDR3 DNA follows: TGCGCCAGCAGCTCTGGGACACCCAGCACAGATACGCAGTATTTT. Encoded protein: CASSSGTPSTDTQYF.

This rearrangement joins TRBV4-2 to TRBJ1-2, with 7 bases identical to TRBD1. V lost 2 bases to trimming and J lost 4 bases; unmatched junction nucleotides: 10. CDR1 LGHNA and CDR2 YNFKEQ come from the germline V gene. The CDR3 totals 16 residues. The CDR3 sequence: CASSQLGEGGSYGYTF. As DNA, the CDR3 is TGTGCCAGCAGCCAACTCGGAGAAGGGGGCAGCTATGGCTACACCTTC.

CDR3 region: CASSPRAGPYEQYF. In DNA, the CDR3 is TGTGCCAGCTCACCACGGGCGGGGCCCTACGAGCAGTACTTC. This chain joins TRBV18 and TRBJ2-7, with a weak D call TRBD2 (6 bases). V lost 1 base and J 2 bases, leaving 9 bases between the germline ends. CDR1 and CDR2 from the germline V gene are KGHSH and LQKENI. The CDR3 runs 14 residues. Full variable domain (rest looked up from reference TRBV18 and TRBJ2-7): NAGVMQNPRHLVRRRGQEARLRCSPMKGHSHVYWYRQLPEEGLKFMVYLQKENIIDESGMPKERFSAEFPKEGPSILRIQQVVRGDSAAYFCASSPRAGPYEQYFGPGTRLTVT.

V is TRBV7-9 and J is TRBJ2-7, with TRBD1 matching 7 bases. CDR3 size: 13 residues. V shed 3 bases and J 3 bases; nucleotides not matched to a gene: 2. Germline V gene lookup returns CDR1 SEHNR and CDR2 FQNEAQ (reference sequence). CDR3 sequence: CASSFRDSYEQYF. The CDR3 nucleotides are TGTGCCAGCAGCTTCCGGGACAGCTACGAGCAGTACTTC.

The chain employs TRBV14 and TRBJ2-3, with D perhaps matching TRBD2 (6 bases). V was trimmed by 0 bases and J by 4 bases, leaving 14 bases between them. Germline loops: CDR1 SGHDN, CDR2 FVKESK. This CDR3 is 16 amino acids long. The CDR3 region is CASSQETRVTPDTQYF. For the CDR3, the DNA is TGTGCCAGCAGCCAAGAGACTAGAGTAACTCCAGATACGCAGTATTTT.

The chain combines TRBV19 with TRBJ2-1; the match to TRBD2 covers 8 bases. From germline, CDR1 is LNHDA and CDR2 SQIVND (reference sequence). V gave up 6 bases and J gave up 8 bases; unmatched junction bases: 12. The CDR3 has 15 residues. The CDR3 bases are TGTGCCAGTAGACCCTCTACGGGGGGGCCGTATGAGCAGTTCTTC. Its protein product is CASRPSTGGPYEQFF. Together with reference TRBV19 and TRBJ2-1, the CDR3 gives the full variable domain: DGGITQSPKYLFRKEGQNVTLSCEQNLNHDAMYWYRQDPGQGLRLIYYSQIVNDFQKGDIAEGYSVSREKKESFPLTVTSAQKNPTAFYLCASRPSTGGPYEQFFGPGTRLTVL.

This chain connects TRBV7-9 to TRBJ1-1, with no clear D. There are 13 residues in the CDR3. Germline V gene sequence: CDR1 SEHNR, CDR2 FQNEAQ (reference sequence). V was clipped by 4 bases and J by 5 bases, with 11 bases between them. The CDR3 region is CASSYGRETEAFF. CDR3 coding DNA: TGTGCCAGCAGCTATGGCCGGGAAACTGAAGCTTTCTTT.

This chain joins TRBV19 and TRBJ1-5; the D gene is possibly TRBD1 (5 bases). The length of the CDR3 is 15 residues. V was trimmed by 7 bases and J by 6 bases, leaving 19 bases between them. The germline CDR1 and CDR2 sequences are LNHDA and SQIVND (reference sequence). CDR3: CASTALQGLTQPQHF. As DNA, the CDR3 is TGTGCCAGTACCGCCCTTCAGGGTCTAACTCAGCCCCAGCATTTT.

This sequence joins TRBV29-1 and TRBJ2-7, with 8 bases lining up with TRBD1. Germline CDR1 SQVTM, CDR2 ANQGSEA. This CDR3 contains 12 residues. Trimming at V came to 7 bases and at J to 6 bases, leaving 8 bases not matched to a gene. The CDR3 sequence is CSGGQGSGEQYF. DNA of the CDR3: TGCAGCGGCGGACAGGGTTCGGGCGAGCAGTACTTC.

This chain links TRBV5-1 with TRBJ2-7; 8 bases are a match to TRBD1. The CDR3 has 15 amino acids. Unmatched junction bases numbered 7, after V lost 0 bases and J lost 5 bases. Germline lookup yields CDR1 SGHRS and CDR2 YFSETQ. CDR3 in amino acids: CASSLGGQGQNEQYF. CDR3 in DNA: TGCGCCAGCAGCTTGGGTGGACAGGGACAGAACGAGCAGTACTTC.

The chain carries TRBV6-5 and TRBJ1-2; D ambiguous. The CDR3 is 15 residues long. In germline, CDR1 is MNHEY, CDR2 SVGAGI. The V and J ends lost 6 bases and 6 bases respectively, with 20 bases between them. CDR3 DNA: TGTGCCAGCAGAAGGACTGGTGATTCTGTAGATGGCTACACCTTC. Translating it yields CASRRTGDSVDGYTF.

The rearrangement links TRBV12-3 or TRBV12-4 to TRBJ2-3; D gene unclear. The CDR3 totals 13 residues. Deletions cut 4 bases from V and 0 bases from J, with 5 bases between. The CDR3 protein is CASSSFSTDTQYF. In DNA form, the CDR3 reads TGTGCCAGCAGTTCTTTCAGCACAGATACGCAGTATTTT.

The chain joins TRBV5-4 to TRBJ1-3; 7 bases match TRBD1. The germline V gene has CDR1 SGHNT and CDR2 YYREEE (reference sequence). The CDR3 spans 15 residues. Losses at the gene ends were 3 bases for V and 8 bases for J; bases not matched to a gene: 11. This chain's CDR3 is CASSSQTGIRDTIYF. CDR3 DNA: TGTGCCAGCAGCTCTCAGACAGGGATAAGGGACACCATATATTTT.

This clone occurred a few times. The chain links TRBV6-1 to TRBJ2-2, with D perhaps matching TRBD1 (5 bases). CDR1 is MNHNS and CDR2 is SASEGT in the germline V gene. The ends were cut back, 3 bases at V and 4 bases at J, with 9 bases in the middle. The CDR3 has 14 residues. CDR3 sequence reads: CASSEGRATGELFF. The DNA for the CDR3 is TGTGCCAGCAGTGAGGGCAGGGCCACCGGGGAGCTGTTTTTT.

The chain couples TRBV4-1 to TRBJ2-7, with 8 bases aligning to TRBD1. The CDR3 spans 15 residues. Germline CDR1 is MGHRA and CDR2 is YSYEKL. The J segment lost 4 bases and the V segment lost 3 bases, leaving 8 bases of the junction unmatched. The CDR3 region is CASSQKGQGNYEQYF. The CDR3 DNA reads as TGCGCCAGCAGCCAGAAAGGACAGGGAAATTACGAGCAGTACTTC.

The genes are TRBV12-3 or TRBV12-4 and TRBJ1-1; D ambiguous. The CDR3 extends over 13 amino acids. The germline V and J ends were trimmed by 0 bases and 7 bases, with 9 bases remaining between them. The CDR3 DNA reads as TGTGCCAGCAGTTTAGCGATCTGGCATGAAGCTTTCTTT. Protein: CASSLAIWHEAFF.

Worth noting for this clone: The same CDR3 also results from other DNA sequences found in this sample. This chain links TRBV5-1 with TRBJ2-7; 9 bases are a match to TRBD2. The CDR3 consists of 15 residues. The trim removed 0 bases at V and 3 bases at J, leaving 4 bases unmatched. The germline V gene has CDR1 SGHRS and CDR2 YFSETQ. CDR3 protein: CASSLGSGGYYEQYF. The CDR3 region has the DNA TGCGCCAGCAGCTTGGGTAGCGGGGGTTACTACGAGCAGTACTTC.

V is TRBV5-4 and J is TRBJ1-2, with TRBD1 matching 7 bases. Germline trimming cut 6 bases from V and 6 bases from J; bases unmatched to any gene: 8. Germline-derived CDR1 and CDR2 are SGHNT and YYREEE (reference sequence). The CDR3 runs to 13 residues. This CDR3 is CASNVGTANGYTF. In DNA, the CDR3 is TGTGCCAGCAACGTCGGGACAGCAAATGGCTACACCTTC. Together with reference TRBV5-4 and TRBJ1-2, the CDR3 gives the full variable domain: ETGVTQSPTHLIKTRGQQVTLRCSSQSGHNTVSWYQQALGQGPQFIFQYYREEENGRGNFPPRFSGLQFPNYSSELNVNALELDDSALYLCASNVGTANGYTFGSGTRLTVV.

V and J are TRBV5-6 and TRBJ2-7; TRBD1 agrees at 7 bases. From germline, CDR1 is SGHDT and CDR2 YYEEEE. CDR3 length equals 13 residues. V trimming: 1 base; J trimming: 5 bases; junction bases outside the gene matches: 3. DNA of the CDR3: TGTGCCAGCAGCTTGACAGGGGTCCACGAGCAGTACTTC. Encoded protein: CASSLTGVHEQYF. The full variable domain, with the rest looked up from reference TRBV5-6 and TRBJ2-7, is DAGVTQSPTHLIKTRGQQVTLRCSPKSGHDTVSWYQQALGQGPQFIFQYYEEEERQRGNFPDRFSGHQFPNYSSELNVNALLLGDSALYLCASSLTGVHEQYFGPGTRLTVT.

CDR3 DNA: TGTGCCAGCAGCGTATACACAGGGGGCACCGGGGAGCTGTTTTTT. Translated, it gives CASSVYTGGTGELFF. The chain carries TRBV9 and TRBJ2-2; 8 bases line up with TRBD1. The CDR3 is 15 residues long. Germline V gene lookup returns CDR1 SGDLS and CDR2 YYNGEE. The V gene end was trimmed by 1 base and the J gene end by 4 bases; junction bases not matched to a gene: 3.

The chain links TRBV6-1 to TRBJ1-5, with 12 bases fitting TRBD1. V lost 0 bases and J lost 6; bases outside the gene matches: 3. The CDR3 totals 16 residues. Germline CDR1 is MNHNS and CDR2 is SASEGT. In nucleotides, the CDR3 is TGTGCCAGCAGTGAAGCGTCGGGACAGGGGGCTCAGCCCCAGCATTTT. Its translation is CASSEASGQGAQPQHF.

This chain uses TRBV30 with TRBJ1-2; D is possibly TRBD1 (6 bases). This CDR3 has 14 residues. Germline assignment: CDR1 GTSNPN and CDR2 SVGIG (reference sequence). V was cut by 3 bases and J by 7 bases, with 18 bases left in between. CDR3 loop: CAWRGLNQGTGYTF. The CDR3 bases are TGTGCCTGGAGGGGACTAAATCAGGGGACTGGCTACACCTTC.

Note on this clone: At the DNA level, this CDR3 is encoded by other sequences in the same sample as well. The CDR3 DNA is TGTGCCAGCTCACCACGTGCTAGCGGAGGTGCAGATACGCAGTATTTT. Translated, it gives CASSPRASGGADTQYF. The chain uses TRBV18 and TRBJ2-3; TRBD2 aligns across 7 bases. The CDR3 is made up of 16 amino acids. The V and J ends lost 1 base and 4 bases, in that order; junction bases with no gene match: 8. Germline lookup yields CDR1 KGHSH and CDR2 LQKENI. Based on the CDR3 plus reference TRBV18 and TRBJ2-3, the full variable domain is NAGVMQNPRHLVRRRGQEARLRCSPMKGHSHVYWYRQLPEEGLKFMVYLQKENIIDESGMPKERFSAEFPKEGPSILRIQQVVRGDSAAYFCASSPRASGGADTQYFGPGTRLTVL.

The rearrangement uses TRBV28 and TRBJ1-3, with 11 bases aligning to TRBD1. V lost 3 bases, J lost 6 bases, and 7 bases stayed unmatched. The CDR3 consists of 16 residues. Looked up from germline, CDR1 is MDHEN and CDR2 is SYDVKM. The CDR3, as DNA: TGTGCCAGCAGTTTGGGACAGGGGGTGAGCGAAAACACCATATATTTT. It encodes CASSLGQGVSENTIYF.

The CDR3 loop reads CASSPGTGAYNEQFF. Here the CDR3 DNA reads TGTGCCAGCAGCCCCGGGACAGGGGCCTACAATGAGCAGTTCTTC. V and J are TRBV27 and TRBJ2-1, with 10 bases that match TRBD1. Germline values: CDR1 MNHEY, CDR2 SMNVEV (reference sequence). The CDR3 spans 15 residues. Losses at the gene ends were 6 bases for V and 2 bases for J; bases not matched to a gene: 4.

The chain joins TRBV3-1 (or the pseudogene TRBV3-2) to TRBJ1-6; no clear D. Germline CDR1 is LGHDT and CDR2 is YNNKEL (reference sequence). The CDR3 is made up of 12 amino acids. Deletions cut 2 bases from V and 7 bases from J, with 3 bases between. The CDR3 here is CASSQSNSPLHF. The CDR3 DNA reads TGTGCCAGCAGCCAATCAAATTCACCCCTCCACTTT.

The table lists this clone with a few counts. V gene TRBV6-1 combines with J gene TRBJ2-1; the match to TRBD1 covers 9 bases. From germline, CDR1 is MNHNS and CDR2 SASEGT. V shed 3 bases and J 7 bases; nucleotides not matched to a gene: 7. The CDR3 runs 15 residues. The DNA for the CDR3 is TGTGCCAGCAGTGAGGGGACAGGGTCACCAAATGAGCAGTTCTTC. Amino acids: CASSEGTGSPNEQFF.

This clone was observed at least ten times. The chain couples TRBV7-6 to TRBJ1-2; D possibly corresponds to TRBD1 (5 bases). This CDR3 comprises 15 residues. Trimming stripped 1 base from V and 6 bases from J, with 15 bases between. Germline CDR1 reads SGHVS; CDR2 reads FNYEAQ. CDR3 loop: CASSLEVTGDDGYTF. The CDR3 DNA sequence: TGTGCCAGCAGCTTAGAGGTGACGGGGGACGATGGCTACACCTTC.